The following is a T cell receptor beta chain sequence with its context. In its sample, this clonotype was seen a few times. Its specific antigen is unknown. Per-base qualities were not stored, and no clone one base away is much larger. The hyperthyroidism patients were between 18 and 65 years old and newly diagnosed, with a disease duration of less than 2 months. Exclusion was applied to patients with uncontrolled infections, other autoimmune diseases, pregnancy or lactation. Diagnoses were based on clinical symptoms, serum thyroxine and TRAb, thyroid ultrasound and orbital computed tomography. Blood from progressor patients was collected at the time of first diagnosis with hyperthyroidism, before any ophthalmopathy symptoms had appeared. PBMCs were separated from 10 ml of fresh peripheral blood using Ficoll-Paque density gradient centrifugation. Progressor patients were initially diagnosed with Graves' hyperthyroidism and developed ophthalmopathy during follow-up. Total RNA was extracted using Trizol reagent, and RNA quality was assessed on an Agilent 2100 Bioanalyzer.

The TCR beta CDR3 regions were amplified from the RNA transcripts. The first round of RT-PCR for the TCR CDR3 was performed with the HTBI primer set and the Qiagen OneStep RT-PCR kit. The libraries were constructed in a second round of multiplex PCR and then size-selected and purified. Sequencing of the libraries was done on an Illumina HiSeq2000 using paired-end 100 bp reads. The paper's processing steps were these. Raw data were processed with SOAPnuke, discarding reads with adapters, uncalled bases, mean Phred below 15, or no exact constant-primer or identifier match. COPE v1.2.5 was used to merge high-quality paired reads, and clonotypes were defined as unique nucleotide sequences. MiTCR v1.1 was used to align clonotypes to the IMGT TRBV, TRBD and TRBJ reference segments. The analysis included only V-J combinations with a frequency above 0.0001, which together covered 99% to 99.2% of the repertoires. The TCS score was defined as the ratio of F50 (clonal expansion) to E x V (chaos), calculated using BLOSUM62-based TCRdist between CDR3 peptides within each V-J. Welch's t-statistics and random forest reduced around 550 V-J features to 13, which were used in a naive Bayes classifier (R e1071). TCRdb reprocessing: public reads trimmed at Q25 with fastp, clones called with MiXCR, in-frame beta chains kept. Identical CDR3 protein sequences are pooled into one entry, listed with their most common genes and DNA. The V and J calls come from TCRdb's annotation, not from the publication. This sample gives some 300,000 distinct CDR3 sequences in total; about 14% of them show up just once. The leading ten clones occupy about 8% of the sample.

The sample belongs to a study of T cells in Graves' hyperthyroidism and ophthalmopathy (dated by TCRdb to between 2018 and 2021). Study-wide context: Peripheral blood was sampled at the time of initial diagnosis, prior to any treatment. To identify TCR V-J signatures that set the groups apart, the researchers used a discovery cohort of 90 to 100 patients, made up of approximately 43 with Graves' ophthalmopathy and some 56 with stable Graves' hyperthyroidism. Prospective prediction of ophthalmopathy was tested in an independent validation cohort of some 20 hyperthyroidism patients and 15 to 17 patients who later progressed to ophthalmopathy. The 75 to 100 discovery patients were divided at random into training and test sets in a 7:3 ratio. In addition, the study compared T-cell repertoires in thyroid tissue and in blood from roughly 6 Graves' hyperthyroidism patients. After sampling, hyperthyroidism patients received methimazole starting at 30 mg daily, and ophthalmopathy patients received high-dose intravenous methylprednisolone. According to the paper, TCR Vbeta CDR3 sequencing was carried out on roughly 130 peripheral blood samples, which came from 40 to 45 ophthalmopathy, fewer than 80 hyperthyroidism and some 17 progressor patients.

According to the germline V gene, CDR1 reads SGHRS and CDR2 reads YFSETQ. From its cysteine to its phenylalanine, the CDR3 spans 11 amino acids. The only DNA kept is the CDR3, 33 bases in frame from the first base. The junction shows trimming of 5 bases on V and 1 base on J, plus 3 bases between the germline ends. General study outcomes and caveats: A 13 V-J signature model separated ophthalmopathy from stable hyperthyroidism, with 87.88% sensitivity and roughly 82% specificity in cross-validation and 80%/75% in testing. In validation, the model predicted progression to ophthalmopathy with approximately 71% sensitivity and less than 80% specificity, a median of 6.5 months before onset. Blood samples also contained most of the expanded thyroid clonotypes (frequency above 0.001), which suggests that blood repertoires may reflect thyroid immune responses. Sample size was not statistically predetermined, and blinding of investigators to group allocation was not performed.

The source is a woman in her twenties or thirties with Graves' hyperthyroidism that later progressed to Graves' ophthalmopathy. The receptor chain draws on TRBV5-1 and TRBJ1-1; the D gene assignment is ambiguous. Material: blood. The CDR3 region has the sequence CASRENTEAFF. In nucleotides, the sequence is TGCGCCAGCAGGGAGAACACTGAAGCTTTCTTT.